This T cell receptor (beta chain) was documented in a study of OX40 agonist ivuxolimab in advanced cancers. Across the study: Participants, approximately 80% male, averaged about 56 years of age, ranging from about 23 to 90. Study results and caveats: The study observed clonal expansion of CD4+ and CD8+ blood T cells by week 6 at 0.1 to 3.0 mg/kg. Among T cells, CD8+ cells averaged more expanded clones than CD4+ cells.

Some clones are missing from TCRdb's copy, which holds only in-frame ones; the method was immunoSEQ multiplex PCR. The sample shows approximately 90,000 clones, 75% to 95% of them seen only once. In germline, CDR1 is SGHTA, CDR2 FQGTGA. V shed 2 bases, J shed 5 bases, and the junction held 10 bases outside the gene matches. The CDR3 length is 17 residues. A word on this clone: Its antigen remains unknown.

This TCR was sampled from an adult with an advanced solid tumor such as melanoma, head and neck, liver or kidney cancer. The rearrangement uses TRBV7-3 and TRBJ2-2; 8 nucleotides agree with TRBD2. Sequences were derived from CD4+ or CD8+ T cells sorted from blood, sampled in a trial of the OX40 agonist ivuxolimab. CDR3 DNA sequence: TGTGCCAGCAGCTTAGAAGGGACTAGAAAAGGTACCGGGGAGCTGTTTTTT. Its protein is CASSLEGTRKGTGELFF.